This TCR beta chain was sequenced in a study of cytotoxic CD8 clonotypes in ibrutinib-treated CLL. The protocol was immunoSEQ multiplex PCR, while the TCRdb copy is restricted to in-frame clones and leaves out a portion. The sample yields about 250,000 clones, around 70% seen once. The CDR3 runs 13 residues. The germline V and J ends were trimmed by 8 bases and 4 bases, with 9 bases remaining between them. Germline V gene data show CDR1 as MNHEY and CDR2 as SVGAGI. V gene TRBV6-5 combines with J gene TRBJ2-6; D gene uncertain. The starting material was PBMCs, obtained after 24 months of ibrutinib treatment. The TCR originated in a human donor with chronic lymphocytic leukemia. The CDR3 loop reads CASRVGGANVLTF. CDR3 bases: TGTGCCAGCCGAGTAGGAGGGGCCAACGTCCTGACTTTC.